This T cell receptor (beta chain) comes out of a study of blood T cell repertoires in COVID-19. As for the study in general: COVID-19 samples, acute and convalescent, were from the United States, Italy and Spain. PBMCs, B-cell-depleted T cells, or T cells were the source of the cDNA or gDNA that made up the material.

Methods used by the authors: For nucleated cells, counts were estimated from reference gene primer amplification. Profiling relied on immunoSEQ multiplex PCR, and the TCRdb table lists in-frame clones only, not all of them. The V and J calls and clone size are taken from that table; D and trimming were inferred from the DNA. The sample lists a few hundred thousand clones; 75% to 85% were seen once. This sequence originates from a human donor in a cohort sampled during active COVID-19. The source material was peripheral blood.

The DNA of the CDR3 is TGTGCCAGCAGCTCAAACTCTGGAAACACCATATATTTT. Its translation is CASSSNSGNTIYF. The chain joins TRBV9 to TRBJ1-3; no reliable D call. Germline V lookup: CDR1 SGDLS, CDR2 YYNGEE. There are 13 residues in the CDR3. With 4 bases removed from V and 0 bases from J, the gap between germline ends came to 5 bases.